The next 20 T cell receptor beta chains were all read from a single sample in a study of blood T cells in healthy people across ages. A second PCR of roughly 6 to 12 cycles used a sample-barcoded 5' primer and a J-beta primer mix. TCRdb redid the calling of the 5' RACE reads with MiXCR, one entry per CDR3 protein. The table shows over 750,000 distinct CDR3 sequences, with 20% to 25% occurring only once. This same sample was also part of a study on T cells of mothers and their children.

The specimen sequenced was blood. The receptors shown here come from a boy between 10 and 17 years old in good health.

This clonotype has more than one count but fewer than ten. This chain uses TRBV5-8 with TRBJ2-1, with 10 bases fitting TRBD1. Germline assignment: CDR1 SGHTS and CDR2 YDEGEE. J gave up 0 bases and V 2 bases, and 14 bases lay outside the gene matches. The CDR3 sequence is 20 residues long. CDR3 in amino acids: CASSFGFGTGALSSYNEQFF. CDR3 bases: TGTGCCAGCAGCTTCGGATTTGGGACAGGGGCCCTAAGCTCCTACAATGAGCAGTTCTTC.

This clonotype was counted a few times. This chain connects TRBV20-1 to TRBJ2-5; D could derive from TRBD1 or TRBD2 (6 bases each). The J call may be in error: the DNA end matches TRBJ2-1 better. The germline gives CDR1 DFQATT, CDR2 SNEGSKA (reference sequence). This CDR3 is 15 amino acids long. In nucleotides, the CDR3 is TGCAGTGCTAGAGATATGGGGGGCCCCCACAATGAGCAGTTCTTC. Translation: CSARDMGGPHNEQFF.

This clonotype occurred a few times. This chain joins TRBV15 and TRBJ1-2; maybe TRBD1 (5 bases). Germline V CDR1 and CDR2: LNHNV, YYDKDF (reference sequence). Trimming stripped 0 bases from V and 6 bases from J, with 14 bases between. This CDR3 has 15 amino acids. The chain's CDR3 is CATSRDVPGLDGYTF. Written as DNA, the CDR3 is TGTGCCACCAGCAGAGATGTACCGGGACTCGATGGCTACACCTTC.

This clonotype has a count of ten or more. The chain has TRBV5-6 and TRBJ2-7; D remains ambiguous. The V gene's germline CDR1 is SGHDT and CDR2 YYEEEE. The CDR3 spans 14 residues. Trimming stripped 1 base from V and 2 bases from J, with 10 bases between. The CDR3 loop reads CASSLYGRTYEQYF. The CDR3, as DNA: TGTGCCAGCAGCTTGTATGGTCGGACCTACGAGCAGTACTTC.

In its sample, this clonotype was seen a few times. The V and J genes are TRBV6-2 or TRBV6-3 and TRBJ1-3; D gene uncertain. CDR1 is MNHEY and CDR2 is SVGEGT in the germline V gene. CDR3 length equals 15 residues. V was clipped by 2 bases and J by 3 bases, with 11 bases between them. CDR3 bases: TGTGCCAGCAGTTACCGGCCGGACGGTGGAAACACCATATATTTT. Translation gives CASSYRPDGGNTIYF.

The chain employs TRBV29-1 and TRBJ2-3, with 9 positions matching TRBD2. The CDR3 covers 14 residues. Germline assignment: CDR1 SQVTM and CDR2 ANQGSEA. V shed 3 bases and J 4 bases; nucleotides not matched to a gene: 5. CDR3 amino acids: CSVDSGLAPDTQYF. In DNA form, the CDR3 reads TGCAGCGTTGACTCGGGACTAGCCCCAGATACGCAGTATTTT.

This clonotype was counted a few times. In DNA, the CDR3 is TGTGCCAGCAGTGATAGTACTAGCGGGGACAAAGGAGATACGCAGTATTTT. Amino acids: CASSDSTSGDKGDTQYF. J is TRBJ2-3 and V is TRBV12-3 or TRBV12-4; 10 bases line up with TRBD2. The J segment lost 5 bases and the V segment lost 5 bases, leaving 13 bases of the junction unmatched. CDR3 length equals 17 residues.

The chain carries TRBV20-1 and TRBJ1-1, with 7 bases identical to TRBD1. In germline, CDR1 is DFQATT, CDR2 SNEGSKA (reference sequence). V dropped 2 bases and J dropped 4; count of bases not matched to a gene: 7. This CDR3 has 14 residues. The CDR3 DNA follows: TGCAGTGCTAGATCCCTCGCAGGGGGCACTGAAGCTTTCTTT. Protein product: CSARSLAGGTEAFF.

The chain recombines TRBV7-9 with TRBJ1-4; a possible D gene is TRBD1 (5 bases). Trimming shortened V by 5 bases and J by 10 bases, and 14 bases separated the two germline ends. Germline CDR1 is SEHNR and CDR2 is FQNEAQ (reference sequence). This CDR3 has 13 amino acids. As DNA, the CDR3 is TGTGCCAGCAGCCTCAACTACCAGGGAAAACTGTTTTTT. Its protein product is CASSLNYQGKLFF.

In this sample, this clonotype turned up a few times. An end of the junction differs from the germline gene, which may be a read error. The CDR3 sequence is CASRPTGKRYERYF. The DNA for the CDR3 is TGTGCCAGCAGGCCTACAGGGAAAAGATACGAGCGGTACTTC. The gene calls are TRBV28 and TRBJ2-7; D is perhaps TRBD1 (6 bases). This CDR3 region has 14 residues. Per the germline V gene, CDR1 is MDHEN and CDR2 is SYDVKM.

The J gene is TRBJ2-7, the V gene TRBV6-6; maybe TRBD2 (7 bases). Germline values: CDR1 MNHNY, CDR2 SVGAGI (reference sequence). The length of the CDR3 is 16 residues. The V end lost 5 bases, the J end lost 3 bases, and 20 bases lay between the germline ends. CDR3 protein: CASSALMGGLLYEQYF. DNA of the CDR3: TGTGCCAGCAGTGCCCTTATGGGGGGGCTTCTCTACGAGCAGTACTTC.

This clonotype was observed a handful of times. The chain has TRBV7-9 and TRBJ2-1; 8 nucleotides match TRBD1. With V trimmed by 5 bases and J by 9 bases, 12 bases remained unmatched. This CDR3 comprises 15 residues. The germline V gene encodes CDR1 SEHNR and CDR2 FQNEAQ (reference sequence). This CDR3 is CASSKAGTGGGEQFF. The CDR3 DNA reads TGTGCCAGCAGCAAAGCCGGGACAGGCGGTGGTGAGCAGTTCTTC.

The V call is TRBV28, the J call TRBJ2-1, with 14 positions matching TRBD2. Matching the DNA end better, TRBJ2-5 makes the J call doubtful. The CDR3 contains 17 residues. CDR1 and CDR2 from the germline V gene are MDHEN and SYDVKM. This chain's CDR3 is CASQSGLAGASVETQYF. The CDR3 bases are TGTGCCAGCCAATCGGGACTAGCGGGAGCGTCGGTAGAGACCCAGTACTTC.

There are a few counts of this clonotype. The rearrangement links TRBV9 to TRBJ2-3, with TRBD1 as a possible D gene (6 bases). The V gene lost 0 bases and the J gene lost 3 bases, with 14 bases spanning the gap. The length of the CDR3 is 16 residues. Germline CDR1 is SGDLS and CDR2 is YYNGEE. This chain's CDR3 is CASSVDGRGITDTQYF. DNA of the CDR3: TGTGCCAGCAGCGTAGACGGCAGGGGAATAACAGATACGCAGTATTTT.

There are a few counts of this clonotype. The chain joins TRBV7-3 to TRBJ2-5; the match to TRBD2 covers 10 bases. TRBJ2-1 explains the end of the DNA better; the J call may be wrong. The germline gives CDR1 SGHTA, CDR2 FQGTGA. The CDR3 runs to 15 residues. The chain's CDR3 is CASSYLAGEENEQFF. CDR3 DNA sequence: TGTGCCAGCAGCTACCTAGCGGGAGAGGAAAATGAGCAGTTCTTC.

This clonotype was observed a handful of times. The chain couples TRBV9 to TRBJ2-5; 12 bases align to TRBD2. Losses at the gene ends were 4 bases for V and 1 base for J; bases not matched to a gene: 8. The CDR3 consists of 17 residues. Germline V gives CDR1 SGDLS, CDR2 YYNGEE. CDR3 coding DNA: TGTGCCAGCAGCAGAGAAGGGACTAGCGGGCTCCAAGAGACCCAGTACTTC. Its translation is CASSREGTSGLQETQYF.

The gene calls are TRBV6-5 and TRBJ1-4; D unclear. The V gene lost 0 bases and the J gene lost 5 bases, with 7 bases spanning the gap. The germline gives CDR1 MNHEY, CDR2 SVGAGI. This CDR3 has 14 amino acids. CDR3: CASSYSWENEKLFF. DNA for the CDR3: TGTGCCAGCAGTTACTCGTGGGAAAATGAAAAACTGTTTTTT.

The V gene is TRBV5-1, the J gene TRBJ2-1; D unresolved. Germline CDR1 and CDR2: SGHRS and YFSETQ. Trimming took 5 bases from V and 8 from J, leaving 11 bases between them. The CDR3 totals 12 residues. CDR3 nucleotide sequence: TGCGCCAGCAGTTATTCCTTCGATGAGCAGTTCTTC. Its translation is CASSYSFDEQFF.

This sequence joins TRBV3-1 and TRBJ2-7, with D perhaps matching TRBD2 (6 bases). The germline V gene has CDR1 LGHDT and CDR2 YNNKEL (reference sequence). V lost 1 base and J lost 0, with 19 bases in between. The CDR3 length is 18 residues. In DNA, the CDR3 is TGTGCCAGCAGCCAAGGAATGGGCTTAGCGGATTACTCCTACGAGCAGTACTTC. Protein sequence: CASSQGMGLADYSYEQYF.

The chain couples TRBV7-2 to TRBJ2-5, with TRBD2 matching 7 bases. This CDR3 has 13 residues. Germline V CDR1 and CDR2: SGHTA, FQGNSA. V shed 6 bases, J shed 3 bases, and the junction held 4 bases outside the gene matches. This chain's CDR3 is CASRPGLEETQYF. CDR3 bases: TGTGCCAGCAGACCCGGACTAGAAGAGACCCAGTACTTC.